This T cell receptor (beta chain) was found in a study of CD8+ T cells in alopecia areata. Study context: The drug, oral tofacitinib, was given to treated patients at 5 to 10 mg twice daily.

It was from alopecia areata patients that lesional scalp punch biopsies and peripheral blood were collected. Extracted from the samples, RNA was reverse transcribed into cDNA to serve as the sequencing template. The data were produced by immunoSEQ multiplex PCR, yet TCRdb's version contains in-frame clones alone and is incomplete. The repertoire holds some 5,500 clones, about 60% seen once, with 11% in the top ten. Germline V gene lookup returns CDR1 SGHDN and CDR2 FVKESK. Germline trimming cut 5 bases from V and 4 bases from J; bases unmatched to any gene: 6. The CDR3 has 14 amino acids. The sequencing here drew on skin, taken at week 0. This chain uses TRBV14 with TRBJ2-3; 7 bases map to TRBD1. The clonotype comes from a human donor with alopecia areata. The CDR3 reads CASSAPDRSDTQYF. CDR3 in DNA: TGTGCCAGCAGCGCCCCGGACAGGTCAGATACGCAGTATTTT.